This record concerns one TCR beta chain sequence. Antigen: not known. These data come from a study of shared clonotypes between healthy human individuals. CDR1 is SGHRS, CDR2 YFSETQ, per germline. Trimming cost V 0 bases and J 1 base, with 10 bases left between them. The CDR3 length is 15 residues. Study-wide results and caveats: Donors were few, which limited the genetic and exposure-history diversity represented.

Naive CD4+ cells were CD45RA-selected; the remaining cells were memory. Produced via immunoSEQ multiplex PCR; TCRdb's table is partial and in-frame only. There are 2 million to 3 million clones in the sample; 93% occur only once, and 0.35% to 0.45% lies in the top ten. V gene TRBV5-1 combines with J gene TRBJ1-1; tentatively, D is TRBD1 (5 bases). This TCR derives from a young man in good health. Some clones in this sample may be carry-over from other donors' samples. Material for sequencing was naive CD4+ T cells from PBMCs. Subset here: CD45RA+ positively selected. CDR3 amino acids: CASSLGRAANTEAFF. The DNA for the CDR3 is TGCGCCAGCAGCTTGGGCAGGGCGGCGAACACTGAAGCTTTCTTT.